The sequence of this TCR beta chain was determined in a study of blood T cell repertoires in COVID-19. Study-wide context: COVID-19 samples, acute and convalescent, were from the United States, Italy and Spain. Sources were T cells, B-cell-depleted T cells, or PBMCs; the material itself was cDNA or gDNA.

Seattle participants joined during active infection and were tracked over time. The CDR3 sequence is 11 residues long. Authors' analysis steps: It was from reference gene primer amplification that nucleated cell counts were estimated. Repertoires were generated with immunoSEQ multiplex PCR, while TCRdb's copy carries only in-frame clones and drops some. That table supplies the V and J calls and clone size; D and trimming were determined from the DNA. The data contain 160,000 or so clones, around 79% of them singletons. This clonotype was obtained from a woman aged 55-70 years with COVID-19, enrolled during active disease. The sample taken for sequencing was peripheral blood. The V call is TRBV1, the J call TRBJ2-5; the table's D call, TRBD1, has no DNA check behind it. TRBV1 is designated a pseudogene. CDR3 nucleotide sequence: TGCACCAGCAGCCGGCTTGAGACCCAGTACTTC. As protein: CTSSRLETQYF.